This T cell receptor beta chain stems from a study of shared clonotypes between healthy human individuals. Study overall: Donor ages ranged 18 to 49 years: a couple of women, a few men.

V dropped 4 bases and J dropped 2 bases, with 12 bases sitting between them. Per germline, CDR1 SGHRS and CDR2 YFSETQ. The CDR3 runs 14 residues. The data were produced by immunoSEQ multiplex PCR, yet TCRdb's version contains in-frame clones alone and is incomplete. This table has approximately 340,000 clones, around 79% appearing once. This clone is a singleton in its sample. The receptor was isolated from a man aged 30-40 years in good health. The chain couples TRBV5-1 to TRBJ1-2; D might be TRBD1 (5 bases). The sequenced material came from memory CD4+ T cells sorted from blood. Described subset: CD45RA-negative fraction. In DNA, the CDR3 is TGCGCCAGCAGCCTGTGGGGGGACAACTATGGCTACACCTTC. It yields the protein CASSLWGDNYGYTF.